This record covers a single TCR beta chain. What it binds is not known. These data belong to a study of T cell responses to AZD1222 COVID-19 vaccine. Broader study findings: Donors, mostly white British, included more females; clonal diversity was possibly underestimated. Spike-specific TCR breadth and depth grew following two AZD1222 doses. Just five or six AZD1222 recipients were seropositive at baseline.

Germline CDR1 is SGHRS and CDR2 is YFSETQ. V was trimmed by 4 bases and J by 3 bases, leaving 11 bases between them. This CDR3 has 15 residues. Assay: immunoSEQ multiplex PCR; the TCRdb copy retains only in-frame clones and omits some. Here the sample spans some 79,000 clones, approximately 83% being singletons. V is TRBV5-1 and J is TRBJ1-6, with no clear D. Sequencing was performed on peripheral blood, taken 28 days after the second AZD1222 dose. This clonotype originated in an adult who received the AZD1222 COVID-19 vaccine. Written as DNA, the CDR3 is TGCGCCAGCAGCCCGGAGACTGACTATAATTCACCCCTCCACTTT. This sequence encodes CASSPETDYNSPLHF.